The 3 T cell receptor beta chains below were found in one sample sequenced in a study of blood T cell repertoires in COVID-19. Generated by immunoSEQ multiplex PCR, the TCRdb table keeps only in-frame clones and is missing some. The data show roughly 260,000 clones, with around 86% seen just once and around 9.1% held by the top ten. Sequences were obtained from peripheral blood. These receptors came from a man aged 40-49 years who had recovered from COVID-19.

This chain links TRBV11-2 with TRBJ1-2; D gene unclear. V shed 0 bases and J shed 2 bases, with 13 bases lying between them. This CDR3 is 16 amino acids long. Germline CDR1 is SGHAT and CDR2 is FQNNGV. The CDR3 DNA reads as TGTGCCAGCAGCTTAGAAGTGGGCAGAAGAAACTATGGCTACACCTTC. Translated, it gives CASSLEVGRRNYGYTF.

The DNA for the CDR3 is TGTGCCAGCAGTGGCGGACAGGGTGGAAAACTGTTTTTT. Protein product: CASSGGQGGKLFF. The chain employs TRBV7-9 and TRBJ1-4; 8 bases agree with TRBD1. The V gene end was trimmed by 6 bases and the J gene end by 10 bases; junction bases not matched to a gene: 7. Germline assignment: CDR1 SEHNR and CDR2 FQNEAQ (reference sequence). The CDR3 is made up of 13 amino acids.

The chain uses TRBV5-1 and TRBJ2-3; a weak D match, TRBD2 (6 bases). Germline values: CDR1 SGHRS, CDR2 YFSETQ. This CDR3 region has 15 residues. V gave up 0 bases and J gave up 2 bases, with 10 bases separating them. CDR3 residues: CASSLVGRDTDTQYF. Here the CDR3 DNA reads TGCGCCAGCAGCTTGGTCGGGAGAGACACAGATACGCAGTATTTT.